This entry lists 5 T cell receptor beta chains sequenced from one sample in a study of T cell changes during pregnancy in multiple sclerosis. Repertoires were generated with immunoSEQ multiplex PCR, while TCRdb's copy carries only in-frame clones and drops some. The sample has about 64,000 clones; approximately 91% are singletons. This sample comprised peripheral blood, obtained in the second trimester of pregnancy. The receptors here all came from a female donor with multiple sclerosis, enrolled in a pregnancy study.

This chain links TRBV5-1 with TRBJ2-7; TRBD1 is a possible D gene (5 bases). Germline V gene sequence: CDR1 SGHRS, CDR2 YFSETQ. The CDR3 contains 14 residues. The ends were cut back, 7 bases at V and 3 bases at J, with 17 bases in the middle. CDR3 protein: CASAPRGLDYEQYF. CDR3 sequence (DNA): TGCGCCAGCGCTCCTAGGGGCCTTGACTACGAGCAGTACTTC.

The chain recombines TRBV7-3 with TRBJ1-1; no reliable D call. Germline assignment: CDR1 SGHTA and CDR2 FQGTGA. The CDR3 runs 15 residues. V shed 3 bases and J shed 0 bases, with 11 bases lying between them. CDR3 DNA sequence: TGTGCCAGCAGCTTCCTCCAGTACATGAACACTGAAGCTTTCTTT. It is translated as CASSFLQYMNTEAFF.

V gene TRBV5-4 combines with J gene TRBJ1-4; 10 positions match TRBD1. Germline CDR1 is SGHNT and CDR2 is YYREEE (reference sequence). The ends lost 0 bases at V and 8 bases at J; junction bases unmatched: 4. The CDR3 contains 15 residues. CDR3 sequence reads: CASSLGGQGEEKLFF. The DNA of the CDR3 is TGTGCCAGCAGCTTGGGAGGACAGGGGGAGGAAAAACTGTTTTTT.

CDR3 loop: CASSWEWGGPDQETQYF. As DNA, the CDR3 is TGCGCCAGCAGCTGGGAATGGGGGGGGCCGGACCAAGAGACCCAGTACTTC. This chain uses TRBV5-1 with TRBJ2-5, with a possible D match to TRBD2 (7 bases). Between the trimmed V and J ends, which lost 3 bases and 0 bases, there was a span of 18 bases. This CDR3 is 17 amino acids long. The germline gives CDR1 SGHRS, CDR2 YFSETQ.

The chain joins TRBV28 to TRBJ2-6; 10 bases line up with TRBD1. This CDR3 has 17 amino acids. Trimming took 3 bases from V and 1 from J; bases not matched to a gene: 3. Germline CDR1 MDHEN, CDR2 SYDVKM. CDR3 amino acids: CASSFGDRGSGANVLTF. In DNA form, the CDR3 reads TGTGCCAGCAGTTTTGGGGACAGGGGTTCTGGGGCCAACGTCCTGACTTTC.